This T cell receptor beta chain was recorded in a study of blood T cell repertoires in COVID-19. Per the germline V gene, CDR1 is MNHNY and CDR2 is SVGAGI (reference sequence). The CDR3 spans 13 residues. The ends were cut back, 8 bases at V and 0 bases at J, with 8 bases in the middle. Original handling: Using reference gene primer amplification, nucleated cell counts were estimated. Libraries were prepared by immunoSEQ multiplex PCR; TCRdb keeps only in-frame clonotypes and omits some of them. D and trimming come from the DNA, and the V and J calls and clone size come from that table. The sample carries under 250,000 clones, about 80% recorded once.

The TCR was taken from an elderly man with acute or convalescent COVID-19. The chain couples TRBV6-6 to TRBJ1-3; D is uncertain. Sequenced sample: peripheral blood. The CDR3 region has the DNA TGTGCCAGCGTTTCCATCTCTGGAAACACCATATATTTT. Its translation: CASVSISGNTIYF.